This T cell receptor beta chain originates from a study of blood T cell repertoires in COVID-19. The wider study: From the United States, Italy and Spain came samples of acute and convalescent COVID-19.

Looked up from germline, CDR1 is SGHAT and CDR2 is FQNNGV. With 5 bases clipped from V and 7 bases from J, the junction kept 9 bases outside the gene matches. The CDR3 is 15 residues long. TCRdb keeps only in-frame clones here, not all; method: immunoSEQ multiplex PCR. The sample contains a few hundred thousand clones, roughly four fifths of which appear only once. This clone was counted once. This receptor was taken from a human donor with acute or convalescent COVID-19. The donor label of this sample is uncertain. This chain uses TRBV11-2 with TRBJ2-2, with TRBD1 identical over 8 bases. The sequencing sample was made of peripheral blood. In DNA, the CDR3 is TGTGCCAGCAGCCCCTGGACAGGGCTCATCGGGGAGCTGTTTTTT. This translates into CASSPWTGLIGELFF.